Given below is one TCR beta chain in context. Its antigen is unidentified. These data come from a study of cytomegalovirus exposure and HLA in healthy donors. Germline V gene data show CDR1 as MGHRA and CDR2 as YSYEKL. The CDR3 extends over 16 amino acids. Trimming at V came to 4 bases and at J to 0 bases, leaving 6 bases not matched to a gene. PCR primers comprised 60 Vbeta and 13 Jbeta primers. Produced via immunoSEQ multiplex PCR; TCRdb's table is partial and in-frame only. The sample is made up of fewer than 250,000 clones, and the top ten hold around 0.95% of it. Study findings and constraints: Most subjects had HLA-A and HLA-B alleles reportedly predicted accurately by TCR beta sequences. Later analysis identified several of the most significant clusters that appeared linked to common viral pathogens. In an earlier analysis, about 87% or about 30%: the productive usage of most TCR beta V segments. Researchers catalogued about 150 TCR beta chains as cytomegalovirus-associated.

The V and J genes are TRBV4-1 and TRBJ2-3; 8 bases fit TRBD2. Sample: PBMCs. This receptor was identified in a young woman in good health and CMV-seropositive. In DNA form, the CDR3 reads TGCGCCAGCAGCCCTTGGATAGCGGGGAGCACAGATACGCAGTATTTT. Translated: CASSPWIAGSTDTQYF.